This T cell receptor beta chain was found in a study of T-cell reconstitution after alpha-beta-depleted transplantation in children. There are many counts of this clonotype. TCRbeta library preparation incorporated unique molecular identifiers. MiXCR, run by TCRdb on the PCR reads, gives a single entry per CDR3 protein. The repertoire holds about 600,000 distinct CDR3 sequences, with about 10% as singletons. Sequencing was performed on PBMCs from the stem cell graft donor, taken from the stem cell graft. This TCR was recovered from a human donor who donated a stem cell graft to a child with acute myeloid leukemia.

The DNA for the CDR3 is TGTGCCAGCAGTCTTAGCGGGGTGAACACCGGGGAGCTGTTTTTT. Amino acid sequence: CASSLSGVNTGELFF. The genes are TRBV7-9 and TRBJ2-2; 8 bases fit TRBD2. The V segment lost 6 bases and the J segment 1 base; nucleotides outside the gene matches: 4. The length of the CDR3 is 15 residues. Germline values: CDR1 SEHNR, CDR2 FQNEAQ (reference sequence).